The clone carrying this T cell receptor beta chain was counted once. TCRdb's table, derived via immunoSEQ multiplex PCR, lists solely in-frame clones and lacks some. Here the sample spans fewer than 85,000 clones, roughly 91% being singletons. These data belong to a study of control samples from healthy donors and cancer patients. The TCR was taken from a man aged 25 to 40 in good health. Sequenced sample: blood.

The CDR3 coding sequence is TGTGCCAGCAGTTTGGGACGCCTCGTGACCTTC. Amino acids: CASSLGRLVTF. The genes are TRBV28 and TRBJ1-2; D may be TRBD1 (5 bases). The CDR3 has 11 residues. V was pared by 3 bases and J by 14 bases, with 13 bases between. In germline, CDR1 is MDHEN, CDR2 SYDVKM.